These T cell receptor beta chains were read from a single sample in a study of cytomegalovirus exposure and HLA in healthy donors. Profiling relied on immunoSEQ multiplex PCR, and the TCRdb table lists in-frame clones only, not all of them. The sample records about 190,000 clones, nearly 80% being singletons. Sequencing was done on a sample of PBMCs. These receptors originate from a woman in her 30s in good health and CMV-seropositive. Both conserved end residues are part of each CDR3.

j_call: TRBJ2-3; v_call: TRBV7-6; cdr3_aa: CASSVRTSTDTQYF
j_call: TRBJ2-7; v_call: TRBV6-1; cdr3_aa: CASSENVLAYEQYF
j_call: TRBJ1-4; v_call: TRBV10-3; cdr3_aa: CAISPGQGLEKLFF
j_call: TRBJ2-1; v_call: TRBV27; cdr3_aa: CASSLVPPFRDLDNEQFF
j_call: TRBJ2-3; v_call: TRBV29-1; cdr3_aa: CSAGQTDTQYF
j_call: TRBJ2-3; v_call: TRBV5-1; cdr3_aa: CASRPLGGRGNTQYF
j_call: TRBJ1-1; v_call: TRBV7-7; cdr3_aa: CASSLDRGTEAFF
j_call: TRBJ2-5; v_call: TRBV2; cdr3_aa: CASSEEAGHETQYF
j_call: TRBJ2-4; v_call: TRBV5-6; cdr3_aa: CASSLQDRINIQYF
j_call: TRBJ2-2; v_call: TRBV5-1; cdr3_aa: CASSLDLTGELFF
j_call: TRBJ1-3; v_call: TRBV4-1; cdr3_aa: CASSQFGRGGGNTIYF
j_call: TRBJ1-6; v_call: TRBV5-6; cdr3_aa: CASSSSRTGGNSPLHF
j_call: TRBJ1-6; v_call: TRBV25-1; cdr3_aa: CASKGGVYNSPLHF
j_call: TRBJ1-5; v_call: TRBV27; cdr3_aa: CASQGQSNQPQHF
j_call: TRBJ1-4; v_call: TRBV7-8; cdr3_aa: CASRVPGINEKLFF
j_call: TRBJ2-7; v_call: TRBV5-6; cdr3_aa: CASSLYSGYEQYF
j_call: TRBJ2-3; v_call: TRBV2; cdr3_aa: CASSGTSGGTDTQYF
j_call: TRBJ2-5; v_call: TRBV9; cdr3_aa: CASSVTPGRQETQYF
j_call: TRBJ2-1; v_call: TRBV7-9; cdr3_aa: CASSYGGLAGDSYNEQFF
j_call: TRBJ1-4; v_call: TRBV6-1; cdr3_aa: CASSEDRGIATNEKLFF
j_call: TRBJ1-2; v_call: TRBV12-5; cdr3_aa: CASGPGGLGAYGYTF
j_call: TRBJ1-1; v_call: TRBV2; cdr3_aa: CASMGAGALTTEAFF
j_call: TRBJ1-6; v_call: TRBV19; cdr3_aa: CASSMPTGNPSYNSPLHF
j_call: TRBJ2-7; v_call: TRBV27; cdr3_aa: CASSFYAGAYEQYF
j_call: .; v_call: TRBV13; cdr3_aa: CASSRGQVTYEQYF
j_call: TRBJ1-2; v_call: TRBV14; cdr3_aa: CASSQEAVYGYTF
j_call: TRBJ2-7; v_call: TRBV9; cdr3_aa: CASSVGSAGPGYEQYF
j_call: TRBJ2-3; v_call: TRBV20-1; cdr3_aa: CSVISADTQYF
j_call: TRBJ2-1; v_call: TRBV7-3; cdr3_aa: CASSPRQGMFGNEQFF
j_call: TRBJ1-2; v_call: TRBV7-9; cdr3_aa: CAGTGDGGYTF
j_call: TRBJ2-7; v_call: TRBV5-1; cdr3_aa: CASSFRGSNEQYF
j_call: TRBJ1-5; v_call: TRBV19; cdr3_aa: CASSISPGGNQPQHF
j_call: TRBJ2-7; v_call: TRBV27; cdr3_aa: CASSWTSGNEQYF
j_call: TRBJ2-3; v_call: TRBV5-1; cdr3_aa: CASSLVESDTQYF
j_call: TRBJ1-5; v_call: TRBV28; cdr3_aa: CASSNRGVAQPQHF
j_call: TRBJ2-1; v_call: TRBV28; cdr3_aa: CASSLPRGSSYNEQFF
j_call: TRBJ1-5; v_call: TRBV7-8; cdr3_aa: CASSLVLDRDNQPQHF
j_call: TRBJ1-1; v_call: TRBV19; cdr3_aa: CASSIVGLVNTEAFF
j_call: TRBJ2-7; v_call: TRBV5-1; cdr3_aa: CASSSRKGTSGGLYEQYF
j_call: TRBJ2-5; v_call: TRBV10-3; cdr3_aa: CAISEQLAGGETQYF
j_call: TRBJ2-5; v_call: TRBV29-1; cdr3_aa: CSVGGETQYF